The 20 T cell receptor beta chains listed next were all sequenced from one sample in a study of post-analysis software for immune sequencing data. Whole-study results and caveats: TRBV5-6, TRBV5-1 and TRBV20-1 were among four or five TRBV segments more frequent in patients than controls.

These receptors lack a known antigen. Included in the TCR beta cDNA libraries were unique molecular identifiers. Each CDR3 protein gets one entry after TCRdb re-called the PCR reads with MiXCR. The table has hundreds of thousands of distinct CDR3 sequences, roughly three fifths seen once. The specimen was blood. The source is a girl aged 2-10 years with multiple sclerosis.

This clonotype appeared a few times. J is TRBJ1-2 and V is TRBV15; weak D call: TRBD1 (5 bases). Germline V gene data show CDR1 as LNHNV and CDR2 as YYDKDF (reference sequence). This CDR3 contains 12 residues. The V gene lost 4 bases and the J gene lost 7 bases, with 10 bases spanning the gap. The CDR3 here is CATSNRQGGYTF. CDR3 nucleotides: TGTGCCACCAGCAACCGTCAGGGTGGCTACACCTTC.

Note on this clonotype: At one end, the junction sequence differs from germline, possibly due to a read error. CDR3: CASSSERAPLNDEQFF. The CDR3 DNA reads TGTGCTAGCAGCTCGGAACGAGCGCCCCTTAACGATGAGCAGTTCTTC. The V call is TRBV7-7, the J call TRBJ2-1; no definite D call. In germline, CDR1 is SSHAT, CDR2 FNYEAQ (reference sequence). The CDR3 has 16 amino acids.

This clonotype was recorded a few times. The chain carries TRBV9 and TRBJ2-1, with 10 bases identical to TRBD2. V shed 0 bases, J shed 4 bases, and the junction held 4 bases outside the gene matches. The CDR3 extends over 16 amino acids. The germline CDR1 and CDR2 sequences are SGDLS and YYNGEE. The CDR3 protein is CASSVEASGGYNEQFF. In DNA form, the CDR3 reads TGTGCCAGCAGCGTAGAAGCTAGCGGGGGTTACAATGAGCAGTTCTTC. The full variable domain, rest sourced from reference TRBV9 and TRBJ2-1, is DSGVTQTPKHLITATGQRVTLRCSPRSGDLSVYWYQQSLDQGLQFLIQYYNGEERAKGNILERFSAQQFPDLHSELNLSSLELGDSALYFCASSVEASGGYNEQFFGPGTRLTVL.

This clonotype was observed a handful of times. This rearrangement joins TRBV15 to TRBJ2-1, with 10 bases aligning to TRBD2. Looked up from germline, CDR1 is LNHNV and CDR2 is YYDKDF (reference sequence). V was clipped by 0 bases and J by 6 bases; unmatched bases: 5. CDR3 length: 16 residues. In DNA form, the CDR3 reads TGTGCCACCAGCAGAGATCTTAGCGGGGGGCCCAATGAGCAGTTCTTC. Translated, it gives CATSRDLSGGPNEQFF.

The V and J genes are TRBV10-3 and TRBJ2-5; D is unclear. Per the germline V gene, CDR1 is ENHRY and CDR2 is SYGVKD. V was cut by 2 bases and J by 2 bases, with 9 bases left in between. The CDR3 extends over 14 amino acids. CDR3 loop: CAISEKLLQETQYF. The CDR3 nucleotides are TGTGCCATCAGTGAGAAACTTCTACAAGAGACCCAGTACTTC.

A single count supports this clonotype. The CDR3 bases are TGTGCCAGCAGCCGCGGACAGTCGAATCAGCCCCAGCATTTT. This encodes CASSRGQSNQPQHF. V is TRBV2 and J is TRBJ1-5; perhaps TRBD1 as D (6 bases). CDR1 and CDR2 (germline): SNHLY, FYNNEI. The V and J ends lost 6 bases and 4 bases respectively, with 13 bases between them. The CDR3 loop spans 14 amino acids.

V and J are TRBV11-2 and TRBJ2-1; 8 bases align to TRBD2. The V gene end was trimmed by 5 bases and the J gene end by 4 bases; junction bases not matched to a gene: 13. CDR3 size: 17 residues. Germline V gene data show CDR1 as SGHAT and CDR2 as FQNNGV. The CDR3 spells CASSPRPGLGSYNEQFF. In DNA form, the CDR3 reads TGTGCCAGCAGCCCCCGCCCGGGACTAGGCTCTTACAATGAGCAGTTCTTC.

This clonotype was recorded a few times. The CDR3 is CASGGSADTQYF. CDR3 bases: TGTGCCAGCGGGGGGTCCGCAGATACGCAGTATTTT. The V gene is TRBV10-3, the J gene TRBJ2-3, with 8 positions matching TRBD2. The germline gives CDR1 ENHRY, CDR2 SYGVKD. The V gene end was trimmed by 10 bases and the J gene end by 4 bases; junction bases not matched to a gene: 4. The CDR3 consists of 12 residues.

This rearrangement joins TRBV7-3 to TRBJ1-1; D is ambiguous. The germline V and J ends were trimmed by 5 bases and 1 base, with 8 bases remaining between them. CDR1 and CDR2 from the germline V gene are SGHTA and FQGTGA. There are 13 residues in the CDR3. The CDR3 DNA reads TGTGCCAGCAGCGCCTCCGGGAACACTGAAGCTTTCTTT. It translates to CASSASGNTEAFF.

The chain combines TRBV29-1 with TRBJ2-1; 7 bases align to TRBD2. The CDR3 totals 14 residues. The V and J ends lost 5 bases and 4 bases, in that order; junction bases with no gene match: 8. CDR1 and CDR2 from the germline V gene are SQVTM and ANQGSEA. CDR3 in DNA: TGCAGCGTTAAAACGGGGGGAGGTTACAATGAGCAGTTCTTC. This gives the protein CSVKTGGGYNEQFF.

This clonotype was observed a handful of times. The chain is built from TRBV11-2 and TRBJ2-1; 10 bases map to TRBD1. J gave up 8 bases and V 3 bases, and 13 bases lay outside the gene matches. The germline V gene encodes CDR1 SGHAT and CDR2 FQNNGV. This CDR3 is built from 17 residues. CDR3 in amino acids: CASSFAKVGQGYDEQFF. In DNA form, the CDR3 reads TGTGCCAGCAGCTTCGCAAAAGTGGGACAGGGGTATGATGAGCAGTTCTTC.

The V call is TRBV10-3, the J call TRBJ2-5, with D perhaps matching TRBD2 (7 bases). This CDR3 is 13 amino acids long. Germline V gene sequence: CDR1 ENHRY, CDR2 SYGVKD. The germline V and J ends were trimmed by 2 bases and 6 bases, with 10 bases remaining between them. The CDR3 loop reads CAISEKGGKTQYF. Written as DNA, the CDR3 is TGTGCCATCAGTGAGAAGGGGGGGAAGACCCAGTACTTC.

This chain connects TRBV3-1 to TRBJ2-5; 12 bases align to TRBD2. V was pared by 3 bases and J by 5 bases, with 10 bases of the junction left unmatched. The CDR3 covers 17 residues. The germline CDR1 and CDR2 sequences are LGHDT and YNNKEL (reference sequence). The DNA for the CDR3 is TGTGCCAGCAGCCAGGCTAGCGGGAGGGCCGGAGAGGAGACCCAGTACTTC. Amino acid sequence: CASSQASGRAGEETQYF.

The genes are TRBV20-1 and TRBJ2-3; perhaps TRBD2 as D (5 bases). The CDR3 extends over 15 amino acids. Germline CDR1 reads DFQATT; CDR2 reads SNEGSKA (reference sequence). Trimming stripped 4 bases from V and 2 bases from J, with 16 bases between. The CDR3 spells CSATLAFWDTDTQYF. CDR3 in DNA: TGCAGTGCTACCCTAGCATTTTGGGACACAGATACGCAGTATTTT.

The chain is built from TRBV20-1 and TRBJ1-2; 9 nucleotides agree with TRBD1. CDR3 length equals 17 residues. V gave up 2 bases and J gave up 0 bases; unmatched junction bases: 10. Germline assignment: CDR1 DFQATT and CDR2 SNEGSKA (reference sequence). Here the CDR3 reads CSARRETGGLANYGYTF. The CDR3 DNA reads TGCAGTGCTAGAAGGGAGACAGGGGGATTAGCTAACTATGGCTACACCTTC.

V and J are TRBV20-1 and TRBJ2-3; TRBD2 matches 9 bases. The germline V gene has CDR1 DFQATT and CDR2 SNEGSKA (reference sequence). V gave up 1 base and J gave up 0 bases; unmatched junction bases: 14. The CDR3 contains 19 residues. CDR3 sequence (DNA): TGCAGTGCTAGAGGGGGGGCAGCGGGAGGACACTTTAGCACAGATACGCAGTATTTT. Translation: CSARGGAAGGHFSTDTQYF.

This clonotype was counted between two and nine times. The rearrangement links TRBV5-4 to TRBJ1-2, with no clear D. The V end lost 0 bases, the J end lost 5 bases, and 8 bases lay between the germline ends. There are 13 residues in the CDR3. Germline CDR1 and CDR2: SGHNT and YYREEE (reference sequence). CDR3 in DNA: TGTGCCAGCAGCTTGGAACCCGGGTATGGCTACACCTTC. It translates to CASSLEPGYGYTF.

As to this clonotype: The germline gene is not matched at one end of the junction; a read error may be the cause. The chain recombines TRBV7-3 with TRBJ2-1, with TRBD2 matching over 12 bases. This CDR3 contains 15 residues. Germline V gives CDR1 SGHTA, CDR2 FQGTGA. DNA of the CDR3: TGTGCCTGCAGCTTAGGACTAGCGGGGAACAATGAGCAGTTCTTC. This codes for CACSLGLAGNNEQFF.

The J gene is TRBJ2-7, the V gene TRBV14, with D hard to call. Germline loops: CDR1 SGHDN, CDR2 FVKESK. V dropped 4 bases and J dropped 2 bases, with 12 bases sitting between them. CDR3 length: 14 amino acids. Here the CDR3 DNA reads TGTGCCAGCAGCCCCCCTGGTCAGACCTACGAGCAGTACTTC. It translates to CASSPPGQTYEQYF.

This chain connects TRBV13 to TRBJ2-4, with D perhaps TRBD2 (7 bases). The V end was cut by 6 bases, the J end by 7 bases, with 22 bases between. This CDR3 is 16 amino acids long. Germline V gene sequence: CDR1 PRHDT, CDR2 FYEKMQ (reference sequence). The CDR3 here is CASSYERGGLGNIQYF. CDR3 nucleotide sequence: TGTGCCAGCAGTTATGAGAGGGGGGGGCTGGGGAACATTCAGTACTTC.